A single sample gave rise to the 10 T cell receptor beta chains below, sequenced in a study of radiation and T cells in renal cell carcinoma. Time point meaning: blood 4 weeks post-SBRT, at nephrectomy. Treatment defined: 15 Gy SBRT to primary tumor, nephrectomy 4 weeks later. Data came from immunoSEQ multiplex PCR; TCRdb stores just in-frame clones and leaves some out. The sample yields over 30,000 clones, over 70% seen once. The specimen comprised blood, sampled from a patient whose treatment included radiotherapy and nephrectomy. These TCRs come from a man aged 60 to 69 with renal cell carcinoma.

V and J are TRBV5-1 and TRBJ2-3; 9 positions agree with TRBD2. V lost 5 bases, J lost 0 bases, and 10 bases stayed unmatched. The CDR3 loop spans 17 amino acids. From germline, CDR1 is SGHRS and CDR2 YFSETQ. In nucleotides, the CDR3 is TGCGCCAGCAGACGTCCAGGACTAGCGCTAAGCACAGATACGCAGTATTTT. It encodes CASRRPGLALSTDTQYF.

In this sample, this clone turned up a few times. At one boundary the junction diverges from the germline segment, which might be a read error. The CDR3 spells CASSQEEGRVNGYTF. The CDR3 DNA reads TGCGCCAGCAGCCAAGAGGAGGGACGAGTTAATGGCTACACCTTC. The gene calls are TRBV11-2 and TRBJ1-2; TRBD1 might be the D (5 bases). Germline CDR1 SGHAT, CDR2 FQNNGV. CDR3 length: 15 residues.

The rearrangement links TRBV7-2 to TRBJ2-3; D not resolved. CDR3 length: 14 residues. V lost 2 bases, J lost 4 bases, and 10 bases lay in between. Germline V gene data show CDR1 as SGHTA and CDR2 as FQGNSA. CDR3: CASSLIGVADTQYF. The DNA for the CDR3 is TGTGCCAGCAGCTTAATTGGGGTTGCAGATACGCAGTATTTT.

V usage is TRBV5-1 and J usage is TRBJ2-1, with TRBD2 identical over 14 bases. Losses at the gene ends were 4 bases for V and 1 base for J; bases not matched to a gene: 19. The CDR3 has 22 amino acids. Germline lookup yields CDR1 SGHRS and CDR2 YFSETQ. CDR3 protein: CASSVIPGLAGDRPQSYNEQFF. CDR3 sequence (DNA): TGCGCCAGCAGCGTAATACCGGGACTAGCGGGAGACCGGCCCCAATCCTACAATGAGCAGTTCTTC.

The table lists this clone with a few counts. V is TRBV2 and J is TRBJ1-2; 7 nucleotides match TRBD1. The CDR3 contains 15 residues. The V gene's germline CDR1 is SNHLY and CDR2 FYNNEI. V shed 2 bases, J shed 4 bases, and the junction held 7 bases outside the gene matches. The DNA for the CDR3 is TGTGCCAGCAGTGAAACTTCCGGGACAGTCTATGGCTACACCTTC. It encodes CASSETSGTVYGYTF.

This clone was counted only a few times. This rearrangement joins TRBV19 to TRBJ1-3; D is undetermined. In germline, CDR1 is LNHDA, CDR2 SQIVND (reference sequence). The CDR3 is 15 residues long. V was cut by 3 bases and J by 0 bases, with 9 bases left in between. CDR3 in amino acids: CASSMGAASGNTIYF. The DNA of the CDR3 is TGTGCCAGTAGTATGGGCGCGGCCTCTGGAAACACCATATATTTT.

The chain recombines TRBV7-2 with TRBJ2-3, with D tentatively TRBD1 (5 bases). Trimming pared 1 base from V and 1 base from J, leaving 9 bases between. The CDR3 contains 15 residues. The germline CDR1 and CDR2 sequences are SGHTA and FQGNSA. The chain's CDR3 is CASSLGPGRTDTQYF. CDR3 coding DNA: TGTGCCAGCAGCTTAGGGCCAGGGCGCACAGATACGCAGTATTTT.

This chain joins TRBV4-3 and TRBJ1-6; D call uncertain. Germline CDR1 and CDR2: LGHNA and YSLEER. The CDR3 spans 14 residues. V was clipped by 2 bases and J by 1 base, with 3 bases between them. This CDR3 is CASSQLSYNSPLHF. Here the CDR3 DNA reads TGCGCCAGCAGCCAATTGTCCTATAATTCACCCCTCCACTTT.

The chain is built from TRBV15 and TRBJ2-7; a weak D match, TRBD1 (5 bases). Trimming removed 5 bases from V and 5 bases from J, with 16 bases in between. CDR1 and CDR2 (germline): LNHNV, YYDKDF (reference sequence). The CDR3 loop spans 14 amino acids. The CDR3 coding sequence is TGTGCCACCAGCCGGATGGACACCATTCACGAGCAGTACTTC. It yields the protein CATSRMDTIHEQYF.

The chain has TRBV2 and TRBJ2-5; 9 positions agree with TRBD2. This CDR3 spans 15 amino acids. V lost 4 bases to trimming and J lost 5 bases; unmatched junction nucleotides: 8. Per germline, CDR1 SNHLY and CDR2 FYNNEI. The CDR3 is CASSGPSGEGETQYF. As DNA, the CDR3 is TGTGCCAGCAGTGGGCCTAGCGGGGAGGGGGAGACCCAGTACTTC.